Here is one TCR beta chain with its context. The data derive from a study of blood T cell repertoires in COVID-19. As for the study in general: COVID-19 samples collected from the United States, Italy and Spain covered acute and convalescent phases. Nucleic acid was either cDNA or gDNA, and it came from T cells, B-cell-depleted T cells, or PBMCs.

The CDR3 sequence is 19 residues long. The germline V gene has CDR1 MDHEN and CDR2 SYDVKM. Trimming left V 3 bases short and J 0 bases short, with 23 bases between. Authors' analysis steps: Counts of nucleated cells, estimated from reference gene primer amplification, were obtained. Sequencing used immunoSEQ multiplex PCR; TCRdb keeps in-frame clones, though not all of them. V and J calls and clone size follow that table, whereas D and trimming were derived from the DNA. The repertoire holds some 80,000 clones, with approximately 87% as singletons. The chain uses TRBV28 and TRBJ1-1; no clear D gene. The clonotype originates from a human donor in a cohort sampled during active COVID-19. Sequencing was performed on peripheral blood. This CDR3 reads CASSFNPPGRAKMNTEAFF. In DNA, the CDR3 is TGTGCCAGCAGTTTTAACCCGCCCGGGAGGGCGAAAATGAACACTGAAGCTTTCTTT.